This is a list of T cell receptor beta chains from one sample in a study of T cells in tuberculosis. The assay was immunoSEQ multiplex PCR, and TCRdb's table has in-frame clones only and misses some. Counted here are nearly 60,000 clones, nearly 90% occurring once; the ten biggest clones make up 20% to 25%. Sequencing was done on a sample of CD1b-GMM tetramer-negative cells sorted from PBMCs. The receptors shown here come from an adult woman with latent tuberculosis. The CDR3 runs from the conserved cysteine through the conserved F or W. D genes are given only for firm matches.

d_call j_call v_call cdr3_aa cdr3_nt
- TRBJ1-1 TRBV2 CASRHRGYGEAFF TGTGCCAGCCGCCATCGGGGGTATGGTGAAGCTTTCTTT
TRBD1 TRBJ1-2 TRBV4-2 CASTLGGTGGFYGYTF TGTGCCAGCACCCTGGGGGGGACAGGGGGCTTCTATGGCTACACCTTC
- TRBJ1-3 TRBV9 CASSVVSSGNTIYF TGTGCCAGCAGCGTGGTCTCGAGCGGAAACACCATATATTTT
TRBD1 TRBJ2-1 TRBV19 CASSIWTGQGEQFF TGTGCCAGTAGTATTTGGACAGGGCAGGGGGAGCAGTTCTTC
TRBD1 TRBJ2-7 TRBV19 CASSIAGQGAYEQYF TGTGCCAGTAGTATAGCGGGACAGGGGGCCTACGAGCAGTACTTC
TRBD2 TRBJ2-3 TRBV9 CASSVGLAVSTDTQYF TGTGCCAGCAGCGTAGGGCTAGCGGTTAGCACAGATACGCAGTATTTT
- TRBJ2-7 TRBV11-3 CASSFTAGQPPYEQYF TGTGCCAGCAGCTTTACAGCCGGACAGCCCCCCTACGAGCAGTACTTC
- TRBJ2-7 TRBV13 CASSLAGADYEQYF TGTGCCAGCAGCTTAGCAGGGGCAGACTACGAGCAGTACTTC
- TRBJ1-5 TRBV30 CAWSVQGGQPQHF TGTGCCTGGAGTGTACAGGGCGGTCAGCCCCAGCATTTT
- TRBJ2-6 TRBV9 CASSPSGAGSGANVPTF TGTGCCAGCAGCCCGTCAGGGGCTGGCTCTGGGGCCAACGTCCCGACTTTC
TRBD1 TRBJ2-5 TRBV6-5 CASSFRQGRQETQYF TGTGCCAGCAGTTTTAGACAGGGGCGACAAGAGACCCAGTACTTC
- TRBJ1-5 TRBV28 CASSLTPIRILRQPQHF TGTGCCAGCAGTCTGACCCCTATCAGGATTTTACGCCAGCCCCAGCATTTT
TRBD1 TRBJ1-1 TRBV10-3 CAISESGLTGDTEAFF TGTGCCATCAGTGAGTCAGGGCTTACAGGGGACACTGAAGCTTTCTTT
- TRBJ1-6 TRBV9 CASTSGTLNSPLHF TGTGCCAGCACCTCCGGGACTCTAAATTCACCCCTCCACTTT
- TRBJ2-5 TRBV7-2 CASSFWAGETQYF TGTGCCAGCAGCTTCTGGGCTGGAGAGACCCAGTACTTC
- TRBJ2-4 TRBV7-9 CASSFLQGTLDIQCF TGTGCCAGCAGCTTCCTACAGGGTACGTTGGACATTCAGTGCTTC
TRBD2 TRBJ2-1 TRBV11-2 CASSPGGPHEQFF TGTGCCAGCAGCCCGGGGGGGCCTCATGAGCAGTTCTTC
- TRBJ2-7 TRBV29-1 CSVEDREKQYF TGCAGCGTTGAAGATCGGGAGAAGCAGTACTTC
- TRBJ2-7 TRBV6-5 CASPQGHAYEQYF TGTGCCAGCCCGCAGGGTCACGCCTACGAGCAGTACTTC
- TRBJ2-7 TRBV6-1 CASSAQVGASYEQYF TGTGCCAGCAGTGCCCAGGTGGGAGCCTCCTACGAGCAGTACTTC
- TRBJ1-6 TRBV6-5 CASSEGQNNSPLHF TGTGCCAGCAGTGAAGGACAGAATAATTCCCCCCTCCACTTT
- TRBJ1-4 TRBV4-1 CASSQGGLAGEKLFF TGCGCCAGCAGCCAAGGGGGCCTTGCGGGGGAAAAACTGTTTTTT
TRBD1 TRBJ1-1 TRBV27 CASMGQMNTEAFF TGTGCCAGCATGGGACAGATGAACACTGAAGCTTTCTTT